The 20 T cell receptor beta chains given below trace back to one sample, sequenced in a study of T cell responses to AZD1222 COVID-19 vaccine. TCRdb's table, derived via immunoSEQ multiplex PCR, lists solely in-frame clones and lacks some. There are about 100,000 clones in the sample; about 93% occur only once, and over 1.5% lies in the top ten. The sample here was peripheral blood, taken on day 0 of AZD1222 vaccination. Every receptor here comes from an adult in good health.

This rearrangement joins TRBV21-1 to TRBJ1-5. TRBV21-1 counts as a pseudogene. The CDR3 is made up of 17 amino acids. CDR3: CASSNGGAGVGNQPQHF. In nucleotides, the CDR3 is TGTGCCAGCAGCAACGGCGGGGCAGGGGTGGGGAATCAGCCCCAGCATTTT.

The chain uses TRBV5-6 and TRBJ2-2; D unclear. Trimming took 6 bases from V and 4 from J, leaving 13 bases between them. The length of the CDR3 is 14 residues. Germline loops: CDR1 SGHDT, CDR2 YYEEEE. Here the CDR3 reads CASKNEDGTGELFF. CDR3 nucleotide sequence: TGTGCCAGCAAAAACGAGGATGGCACCGGGGAGCTGTTTTTT.

The chain links TRBV4-1 to TRBJ2-2; 12 positions agree with TRBD2. This CDR3 has 17 residues. Trimming removed 1 base from V and 7 bases from J; junction bases left unmatched: 7. The V gene's germline CDR1 is MGHRA and CDR2 YSYEKL. The CDR3 protein is CASSQGLAGGPNGELFF. The CDR3 DNA sequence: TGCGCCAGCAGCCAAGGGCTAGCGGGAGGGCCGAACGGGGAGCTGTTTTTT.

The chain combines TRBV5-4 with TRBJ2-1; the match to TRBD2 covers 8 bases. V lost 0 bases to trimming and J lost 5 bases; unmatched junction nucleotides: 4. Germline V gives CDR1 SGHNT, CDR2 YYREEE (reference sequence). The CDR3 totals 15 residues. CDR3 coding DNA: TGTGCCAGCAGCTTGGCAGCGGGAGTGAACAATGAGCAGTTCTTC. Its protein product is CASSLAAGVNNEQFF.

V is TRBV3-1 (or the pseudogene TRBV3-2) and J is TRBJ2-3; TRBD2 agrees at 10 bases. Germline V gives CDR1 LGHDT, CDR2 YNNKEL (reference sequence). V gave up 4 bases and J gave up 2 bases; unmatched junction bases: 6. This CDR3 is 16 amino acids long. CDR3 loop: CASSRRTSGYTDTQYF. For the CDR3, the DNA is TGTGCCAGCAGCCGTCGGACTAGCGGATACACAGATACGCAGTATTTT.

This clone was found a few times. Other DNA sequences in this sample translate to the same CDR3. The chain joins TRBV18 to TRBJ1-2; 9 positions agree with TRBD1. The CDR3 length is 14 residues. The germline CDR1 and CDR2 sequences are KGHSH and LQKENI. The junction had 3 bases not matched to a gene; V was cut back by 0 bases and J by 7 bases. This CDR3 is CASSPPDRGSGYTF. CDR3 coding DNA: TGTGCCAGCTCACCACCGGACAGGGGCTCTGGCTACACCTTC.

The gene calls are TRBV11-2 and TRBJ2-5, with 7 bases aligning to TRBD2. Germline CDR1 is SGHAT and CDR2 is FQNNGV. The length of the CDR3 is 17 residues. Trimming removed 4 bases from V and 3 bases from J; junction bases left unmatched: 14. CDR3 nucleotides: TGTGCCAGCAGCTCTCCCCGTTTTGCGGGAGAGAAAGAGACCCAGTACTTC. Translating it yields CASSSPRFAGEKETQYF.

The DNA for the CDR3 is TGTGCCAGCAGCCTACCCGGACAGGGGTACTATGGCTACACCTTC. This translates into CASSLPGQGYYGYTF. This rearrangement joins TRBV3-1 (or the pseudogene TRBV3-2) to TRBJ1-2, with 9 bases aligning to TRBD1. Germline assignment: CDR1 LGHDT and CDR2 YNNKEL (reference sequence). The CDR3 extends over 15 amino acids. V gave up 4 bases and J gave up 3 bases; unmatched junction bases: 6.

CDR3 amino acids: CASTPGGPRNEQFF. CDR3 coding DNA: TGTGCCAGCACCCCGGGAGGGCCGCGGAATGAGCAGTTCTTC. The chain carries TRBV27 and TRBJ2-1, with 8 bases fitting TRBD2. The CDR3 has 14 residues. The germline V gene has CDR1 MNHEY and CDR2 SMNVEV (reference sequence). The junction had 9 bases not matched to a gene; V was cut back by 7 bases and J by 7 bases.

This sequence joins TRBV2 and TRBJ1-2; D is ambiguous. The germline V and J ends were trimmed by 4 bases and 4 bases, with 10 bases remaining between them. The CDR3 contains 13 residues. The V gene's germline CDR1 is SNHLY and CDR2 FYNNEI. CDR3 coding DNA: TGTGCCAGCAGTGGGCAGGCAACCTATGGCTACACCTTC. Amino acids: CASSGQATYGYTF.

This clone has just a few counts. The chain is built from TRBV28 and TRBJ2-7, with D unclear. Germline V gives CDR1 MDHEN, CDR2 SYDVKM. V lost 7 bases and J 9 bases, leaving 16 bases between the germline ends. The CDR3 contains 12 residues. DNA for the CDR3: TGTGCCAGCAACCCGGGCCCCTCAGTGCAGTACTTC. Encoded protein: CASNPGPSVQYF.

The V and J genes are TRBV28 and TRBJ1-2; D is uncertain. V was pared by 8 bases and J by 9 bases, with 16 bases between. The CDR3 spans 12 residues. Germline V gene sequence: CDR1 MDHEN, CDR2 SYDVKM. The CDR3 here is CASRTGGERYTF. The CDR3 nucleotides are TGTGCCAGCCGGACGGGTGGAGAGCGCTACACCTTC.

The chain links TRBV19 to TRBJ2-1; D gene unclear. The CDR3 is 15 amino acids. Trimming took 1 base from V and 2 from J, leaving 9 bases between them. The V gene's germline CDR1 is LNHDA and CDR2 SQIVND (reference sequence). This CDR3 is CASSIGRAPYNEQFF. CDR3 sequence (DNA): TGTGCCAGTAGTATAGGGCGTGCCCCCTACAATGAGCAGTTCTTC.

The chain employs TRBV6-5 and TRBJ2-7; 7 bases map to TRBD1. The CDR3 contains 15 residues. The V gene end was trimmed by 7 bases and the J gene end by 3 bases; junction bases not matched to a gene: 12. CDR1 and CDR2 (germline): MNHEY, SVGAGI. The DNA for the CDR3 is TGTGCCAGCAAGGCCTATCCCCAGGGGGACTACGAGCAGTACTTC. Protein sequence: CASKAYPQGDYEQYF.

The genes are TRBV12-3 or TRBV12-4 and TRBJ1-6; D gene unclear. Trimming took off 6 bases at V and 10 bases at J, with 10 bases between the two ends. There are 12 residues in the CDR3. The CDR3 sequence is CASSLVLSPLHF. As DNA, the CDR3 is TGTGCCAGCAGCCTAGTCCTCTCACCCCTCCACTTT.

This clone was detected only once. This chain uses TRBV7-8 with TRBJ1-5; 7 bases match TRBD1. Germline CDR1 reads SGHVS; CDR2 reads FQNEAQ. This CDR3 contains 18 residues. V trimming: 5 bases; J trimming: 0 bases; junction bases outside the gene matches: 13. The CDR3 loop is CASSPNRQGKYSNQPQHF. The CDR3, as DNA: TGTGCCAGCAGCCCAAACCGACAGGGTAAATATAGCAATCAGCCCCAGCATTTT.

This sequence joins TRBV3-1 (or the pseudogene TRBV3-2) and TRBJ1-3; D remains ambiguous. Germline values: CDR1 LGHDT, CDR2 YNNKEL (reference sequence). V was clipped by 4 bases and J by 1 base, with 8 bases between them. The CDR3 is 14 residues long. The DNA of the CDR3 is TGTGCCAGCAGCCCCTCGGGTTCTGGAAACACCATATATTTT. Translated, it gives CASSPSGSGNTIYF.

The chain uses TRBV11-3 and TRBJ2-2, with unresolved D. The ends were cut back, 2 bases at V and 6 bases at J, with 10 bases in the middle. CDR3 length: 14 residues. Germline CDR1 reads SGHNT; CDR2 reads YENEEA. CDR3 residues: CASSLKLSSGELFF. The CDR3 bases are TGTGCCAGCAGCTTAAAATTAAGTTCCGGGGAGCTGTTTTTT.

This chain uses TRBV3-1 (or the pseudogene TRBV3-2) with TRBJ2-3; D remains ambiguous. The CDR3 extends over 16 amino acids. Germline loops: CDR1 LGHDT, CDR2 YNNKEL (reference sequence). The V end lost 0 bases, the J end lost 0 bases, and 10 bases lay between the germline ends. This chain's CDR3 is CASSQEVYLSTDTQYF. The DNA of the CDR3 is TGTGCCAGCAGCCAAGAGGTGTACCTCAGCACAGATACGCAGTATTTT.

The chain joins TRBV27 to TRBJ2-5; D is unclear. V was trimmed by 5 bases and J by 4 bases, leaving 17 bases between them. Germline assignment: CDR1 MNHEY and CDR2 SMNVEV (reference sequence). The CDR3 sequence is 15 residues long. CDR3 sequence: CASSTHRGVSETQYF. CDR3 DNA sequence: TGTGCCAGCAGTACCCACCGTGGCGTTTCAGAGACCCAGTACTTC.